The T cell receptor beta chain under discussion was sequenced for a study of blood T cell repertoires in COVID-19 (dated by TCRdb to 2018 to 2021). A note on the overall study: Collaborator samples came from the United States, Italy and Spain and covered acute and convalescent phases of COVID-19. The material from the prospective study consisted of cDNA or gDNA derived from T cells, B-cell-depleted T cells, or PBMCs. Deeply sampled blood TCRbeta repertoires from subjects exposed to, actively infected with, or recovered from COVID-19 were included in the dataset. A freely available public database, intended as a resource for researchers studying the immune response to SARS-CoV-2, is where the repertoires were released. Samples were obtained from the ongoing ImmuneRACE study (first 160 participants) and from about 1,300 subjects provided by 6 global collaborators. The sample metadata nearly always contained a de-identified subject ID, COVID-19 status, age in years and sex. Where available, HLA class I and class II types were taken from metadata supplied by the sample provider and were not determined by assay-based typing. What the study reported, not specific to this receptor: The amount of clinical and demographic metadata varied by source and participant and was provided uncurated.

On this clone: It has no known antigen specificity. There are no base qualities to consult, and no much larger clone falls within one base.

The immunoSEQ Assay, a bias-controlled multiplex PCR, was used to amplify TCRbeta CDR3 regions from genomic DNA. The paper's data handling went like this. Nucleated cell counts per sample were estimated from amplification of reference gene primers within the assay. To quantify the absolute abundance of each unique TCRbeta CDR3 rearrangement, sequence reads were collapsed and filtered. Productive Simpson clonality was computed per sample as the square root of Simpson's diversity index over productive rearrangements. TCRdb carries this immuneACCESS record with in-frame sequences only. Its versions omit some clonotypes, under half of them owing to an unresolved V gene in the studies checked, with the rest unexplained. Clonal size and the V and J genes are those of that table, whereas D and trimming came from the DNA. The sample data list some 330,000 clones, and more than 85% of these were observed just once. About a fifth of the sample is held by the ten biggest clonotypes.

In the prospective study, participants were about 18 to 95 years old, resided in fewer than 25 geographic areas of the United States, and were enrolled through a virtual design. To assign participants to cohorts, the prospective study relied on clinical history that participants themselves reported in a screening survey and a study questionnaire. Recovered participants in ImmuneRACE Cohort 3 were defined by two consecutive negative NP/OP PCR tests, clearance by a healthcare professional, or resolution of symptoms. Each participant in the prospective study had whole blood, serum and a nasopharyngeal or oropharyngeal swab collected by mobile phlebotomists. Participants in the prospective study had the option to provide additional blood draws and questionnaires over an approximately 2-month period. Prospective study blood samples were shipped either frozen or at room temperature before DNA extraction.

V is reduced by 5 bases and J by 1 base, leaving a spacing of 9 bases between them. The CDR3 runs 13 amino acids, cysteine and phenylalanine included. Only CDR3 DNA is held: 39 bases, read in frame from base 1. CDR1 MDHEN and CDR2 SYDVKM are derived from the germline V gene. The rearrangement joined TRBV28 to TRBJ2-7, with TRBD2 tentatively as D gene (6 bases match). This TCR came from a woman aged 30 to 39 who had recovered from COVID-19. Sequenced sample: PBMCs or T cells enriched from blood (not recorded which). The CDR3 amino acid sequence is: CASSVGLSYEQYF. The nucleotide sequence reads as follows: TGTGCCAGCAGTGTAGGACTATCCTACGAGCAGTACTTC.